A selection of T cell receptor beta chains follows, all from one sample in a study of molecular identifiers for immune sequencing clone quantification. TCRdb passed the PCR reads through MiXCR, listing each CDR3 protein once. Found here are 490,000 or so distinct CDR3 sequences, about 25% of them singletons; the top ten hold around 0.8%. Sequencing was performed on naive CD8+ T cells from blood, with Jurkat cell RNA spiked in. The receptors originated from a human donor in good health. Some libraries in this study had Jurkat cell RNA spiked in. Each CDR3 is given with its conserved first and last residue. A D gene is named only where the DNA matches it firmly. Size is omitted from some rows. Given values are once, few, many or a class for expanded clones.

TRBV5-6	TRBJ2-1	.	many	CASSLDTPPEQFF	TGTGCCAGCAGCTTGGATACCCCGCCTGAGCAGTTCTTC
TRBV4-2	TRBJ2-1	TRBD2	few	CASSQDPTSSGTYNEQFF	TGTGCCAGCAGCCAAGATCCCACCTCTAGCGGGACGTACAATGAGCAGTTCTTC
TRBV28	TRBJ2-1	TRBD2	.	CASGPGLAGYNEQFF	TGTGCCAGCGGCCCGGGACTAGCGGGATACAATGAGCAGTTCTTC
TRBV9	TRBJ2-2	.	.	CASSDGIANTGELFF	TGTGCCAGCTCTGATGGGATAGCGAACACCGGGGAGCTGTTTTTT
TRBV9	TRBJ2-3	TRBD2	many	CASSLSRTSDTQYF	TGTGCCAGCAGTCTCTCCCGGACTAGCGATACGCAGTATTTT
TRBV4-1	TRBJ2-7	TRBD1	many	CASSQGTGTGREQYF	TGCGCCAGCAGCCAAGGGACCGGGACAGGGCGCGAGCAGTACTTC
TRBV7-9	TRBJ1-1	.	many	CASSLELLNTEAFF	TGTGCCAGCAGCTTGGAGCTTTTGAACACTGAAGCTTTCTTT
TRBV29-1	TRBJ2-7	.	.	CSVEGRGSEPFF	TGCAGCGTTGAAGGCAGGGGAAGCGAGCCGTTCTTC
TRBV19	TRBJ2-3	.	few	CASRTASSDRMRDTQYF	TGTGCCAGTAGGACCGCCTCCTCGGACAGAATGCGGGATACGCAGTATTTT
TRBV13	TRBJ1-1	.	.	CASSLDPLSEAFF	TGTGCCAGCAGCTTAGACCCACTCTCTGAAGCTTTCTTT
TRBV5-8	TRBJ2-1	.	.	CASGWGIFGGYNEQFF	TGTGCCAGCGGCTGGGGAATCTTCGGGGGATACAATGAGCAGTTCTTC
TRBV19	TRBJ2-5	.	few	CASSPLDRQETQYF	TGTGCCAGTAGTCCCCTGGACAGACAAGAGACCCAGTACTTC
TRBV29-1	TRBJ1-2	.	.	CSVDRPGTGSNYGYTF	TGCAGCGTTGATCGACCCGGAACAGGGTCTAACTATGGCTACACCTTC
TRBV30	TRBJ1-3	.	.	CAWKPIRGAGNTIYF	TGTGCCTGGAAGCCCATCCGCGGAGCGGGAAACACCATATATTTT
TRBV5-1	TRBJ1-1	.	few	CASSLPGEYTEAFF	TGCGCCAGCAGCTTGCCGGGAGAGTACACTGAAGCTTTCTTT
TRBV4-3	TRBJ2-3	.	many	CASSPTGGAGDTQYF	TGCGCCAGCAGTCCTACCGGGGGCGCCGGAGATACGCAGTATTTT
TRBV7-9	TRBJ2-7	TRBD1	.	CASSFPGQGYEQYF	TGTGCCAGCAGCTTTCCGGGACAGGGCTACGAGCAGTACTTC
TRBV7-6	TRBJ2-7	TRBD2	few	CASSSSGGADEQYF	TGTGCCAGCAGCAGTAGCGGGGGGGCCGACGAGCAGTACTTC
TRBV12-3/TRBV12-4	TRBJ1-5	TRBD1	many	CASSPGQGANQPQHF	TGTGCCAGCAGCCCCGGACAGGGGGCAAATCAGCCCCAGCATTTT
TRBV12-3/TRBV12-4	TRBJ2-3	TRBD1	.	CASSSTPRQGEDTQYF	TGTGCCAGCAGTTCCACCCCCCGGCAGGGGGAAGATACGCAGTATTTT
TRBV19	TRBJ1-5	.	few	CASSMGPGRDFSQPQHF	TGTGCCAGTAGTATGGGCCCGGGACGGGACTTTTCCCAGCCCCAGCATTTT
TRBV30	TRBJ2-1	TRBD1	.	CAWSFLQGAYNEQFF	TGTGCCTGGAGCTTCCTGCAGGGGGCTTACAATGAGCAGTTCTTC
TRBV4-3	TRBJ1-2	TRBD1	few	CASSQESAGGYYGYTF	TGCGCCAGCAGCCAAGAATCGGCAGGGGGGTACTATGGCTACACCTTC
TRBV29-1	TRBJ2-4	.	many	CSVEDQGIQYF	TGCAGCGTTGAAGATCAGGGGATTCAGTACTTC
TRBV6-2/TRBV6-3	TRBJ2-3	.	few	CASSYPGTQYF	TGTGCCAGCAGTTACCCGGGGACGCAGTATTTT
TRBV7-9	TRBJ1-1	.	.	CASSLVPGGDTEAFF	TGTGCCAGCAGCTTAGTCCCCGGGGGAGACACTGAAGCTTTCTTT
TRBV7-2	TRBJ2-5	TRBD2	.	CASSSELAGGLETQYF	TGTGCCAGCAGCTCCGAGCTAGCGGGGGGGCTGGAGACCCAGTACTTC
TRBV5-5	TRBJ1-1	.	.	CASSDAQGGPEAFF	TGTGCCAGCAGCGACGCACAGGGAGGGCCTGAAGCTTTCTTT
TRBV20-1	TRBJ2-7	.	many	CSARDRGYEQYF	TGCAGTGCACGGGACCGAGGCTACGAGCAGTACTTC
TRBV25-1	TRBJ1-6	.	.	CASSLGPGNLPLHF	TGTGCCAGCAGTTTGGGACCGGGGAATTTACCCCTCCACTTT
TRBV12-3/TRBV12-4	TRBJ2-2	.	.	CASILGLNTGELFF	TGTGCCAGCATTTTAGGGCTTAACACCGGGGAGCTGTTTTTT
TRBV28	TRBJ2-5	TRBD1	many	CASNQGARETQYF	TGTGCCAGTAACCAGGGGGCGCGGGAGACCCAGTACTTC
TRBV7-6	TRBJ1-6	TRBD1	.	CASSLAPQGGSKVYSPLHF	TGTGCCAGCAGCTTAGCGCCACAGGGGGGTTCTAAAGTTTATTCACCCCTCCACTTT
TRBV2	TRBJ2-1	TRBD2	.	CASRNPLADTASYNEQFF	TGTGCCAGCAGGAACCCGCTAGCGGATACCGCCTCCTACAATGAGCAGTTCTTC
TRBV7-9	TRBJ1-2	.	few	CASSPLDNYGYTF	TGTGCCAGCAGCCCGCTTGATAACTATGGCTACACCTTC
TRBV20-1	TRBJ2-7	.	.	CSARAGGNSYEQYF	TGCAGTGCTAGAGCTGGCGGTAATTCCTACGAGCAGTACTTC
TRBV12-3/TRBV12-4	TRBJ2-5	.	.	CASLLTTEETQYF	TGTGCCAGCCTTTTAACCACCGAAGAGACCCAGTACTTC
TRBV7-9	TRBJ2-3	TRBD1	.	CASSRQGAKTDTQYF	TGTGCCAGCAGCCGACAGGGGGCGAAGACAGATACGCAGTATTTT
TRBV7-6	TRBJ2-5	.	few	CASRAPDGETQYF	TGTGCCAGCAGAGCCCCGGATGGAGAGACCCAGTACTTC
TRBV19	TRBJ1-1	.	once	CASSTPGYTEAFF	TGTGCCAGTTCAACCCCAGGTTACACTGAAGCTTTCTTT
TRBV9	TRBJ2-2	.	.	CASSPPGGTTGELFF	TGTGCCAGCAGCCCCCCTGGGGGGACCACCGGGGAGCTGTTTTTT
TRBV28	TRBJ2-5	.	.	CASSSTIQETRYF	TGTGCCAGCAGTTCCACAATCCAAGAGACCCGGTACTTC
TRBV5-3	TRBJ2-7	.	.	CASSSDNSYERYF	TGTGCCAGCAGCTCAGATAACTCGTACGAGCGGTACTTC
TRBV7-9	TRBJ1-2	.	.	CASSLEAGSGYGYTF	TGTGCCAGCAGCTTAGAGGCAGGGTCAGGCTATGGCTACACCTTC
TRBV6-2/TRBV6-3	TRBJ2-3	.	few	CASSDEEGTDTQYF	TGTGCCAGCAGTGACGAGGAGGGGACAGATACGCAGTATTTT
TRBV6-1	TRBJ1-4	.	.	CASSEGTCREKLFF	TGTGCCAGCAGTGAGGGGACTTGTCGGGAAAAACTGTTTTTT
TRBV11-3	TRBJ2-1	.	few	CASSLRGDNEQFF	TGTGCCAGCAGCTTACGCGGGGACAATGAGCAGTTCTTC
TRBV6-2/TRBV6-3	TRBJ2-3	.	.	CASTGEASTDTQYF	TGTGCCAGCACGGGAGAGGCTAGCACAGATACGCAGTATTTT
TRBV20-1	TRBJ2-3	.	many	CSARESSTDTQYF	TGCAGTGCTAGAGAGTCAAGCACAGATACGCAGTATTTT
TRBV4-1	TRBJ2-7	TRBD1	.	CASSQDMTGLYEQYF	TGCGCCAGCAGCCAAGATATGACAGGGTTATACGAGCAGTACTTC
TRBV3-1	TRBJ2-2	.	.	CASSQPRGGTGELVF	TGTGCCAGCAGCCAACCCAGGGGAGGGACCGGGGAGCTGGTTTTT
TRBV27	TRBJ1-2	.	.	CASGGNGYTF	TGTGCCAGCGGAGGAAATGGCTACACCTTC
TRBV3-1	TRBJ2-3	TRBD2	.	CASSQEATSGHTDTQYF	TGTGCCAGCAGCCAAGAAGCGACTAGCGGTCACACAGATACGCAGTATTTT
TRBV5-5	TRBJ1-2	TRBD1	many	CASSPAQTGDYGYTF	TGTGCCAGCAGCCCCGCCCAGACAGGGGACTATGGCTACACCTTC
TRBV6-6	TRBJ1-3	.	few	CASTYMTGSGNTIYF	TGTGCCAGCACCTATATGACAGGCTCTGGAAACACCATATATTTT
TRBV19	TRBJ2-6	TRBD1	few	CASTLTGGKTGANVLTF	TGTGCCAGTACCTTGACAGGGGGGAAAACTGGGGCCAACGTCCTGACTTTC